This T cell receptor beta chain was recorded in a study of CD8+ T cells in alopecia areata. The authors extracted RNA and reverse transcribed it into cDNA as the sequencing template. The data were produced by immunoSEQ multiplex PCR, yet TCRdb's version contains in-frame clones alone and is incomplete. The sample carries about 92,000 clones, around 40% recorded once. Specified treatment: oral pan-JAK inhibitor, 5-10 mg twice daily. J gave up 2 bases and V 8 bases, and 5 bases lay outside the gene matches. Looked up from germline, CDR1 is MNHEY and CDR2 is SVGAGI. The CDR3 runs to 13 residues. The genes are TRBV6-5 and TRBJ2-5; 7 positions match TRBD2. The sequence came from a human donor with alopecia areata. The starting material was CD8+ T cells sorted from blood, obtained at week 24, from a patient treated with tofacitinib. The CDR3 nucleotides are TGTGCCAGCTCGAGCGGGATACAAGAGACCCAGTACTTC. This encodes CASSSGIQETQYF.